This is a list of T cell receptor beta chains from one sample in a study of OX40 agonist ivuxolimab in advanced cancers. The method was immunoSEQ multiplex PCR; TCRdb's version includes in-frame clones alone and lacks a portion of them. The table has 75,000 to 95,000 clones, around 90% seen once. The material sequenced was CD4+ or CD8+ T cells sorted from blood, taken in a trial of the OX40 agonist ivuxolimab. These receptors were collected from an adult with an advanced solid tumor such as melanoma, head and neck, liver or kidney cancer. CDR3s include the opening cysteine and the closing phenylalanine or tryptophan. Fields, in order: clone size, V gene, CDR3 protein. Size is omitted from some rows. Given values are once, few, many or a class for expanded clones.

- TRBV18 CASSPAGGPYEQYF
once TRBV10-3 CAIRGTGDYGYTF
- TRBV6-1 CASSEAQFRSEAFF
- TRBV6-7 CASRGQSRQETQYF
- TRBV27 CASSLFGGRTYEQYF
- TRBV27 CASSQYGRINYGYTF
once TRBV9 CASSVGADAGGYTF
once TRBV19 CASSIRPRENTEAFF
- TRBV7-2 CASSSTLAAYEQYF
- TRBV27 CASSSGGLAGHNEQFF
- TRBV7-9 CASGNRGTNEKLFF
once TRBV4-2 CASSQEGTKNEKLFF
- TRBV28 CASSSGTSGRFSEQFF
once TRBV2 CASKSSTGGFEKLFF
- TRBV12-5 CASGSGLLLGEQYF
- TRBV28 CASNWQGSVEQFF
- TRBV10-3 CAISDRRGETQYF
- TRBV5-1 CASSLPSGGDEQFF
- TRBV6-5 CATTDASGRLNEQFF
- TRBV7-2 CASSLERGGELFF
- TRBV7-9 CASSSSIPRETQYF
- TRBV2 CASSEDSGRVNEQFF
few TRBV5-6 CASSFFNSYEQYF
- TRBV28 CASRRGTDTQYF
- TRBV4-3 CASSQGTGGKLFF
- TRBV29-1 CSVGQTGSTDTQYF